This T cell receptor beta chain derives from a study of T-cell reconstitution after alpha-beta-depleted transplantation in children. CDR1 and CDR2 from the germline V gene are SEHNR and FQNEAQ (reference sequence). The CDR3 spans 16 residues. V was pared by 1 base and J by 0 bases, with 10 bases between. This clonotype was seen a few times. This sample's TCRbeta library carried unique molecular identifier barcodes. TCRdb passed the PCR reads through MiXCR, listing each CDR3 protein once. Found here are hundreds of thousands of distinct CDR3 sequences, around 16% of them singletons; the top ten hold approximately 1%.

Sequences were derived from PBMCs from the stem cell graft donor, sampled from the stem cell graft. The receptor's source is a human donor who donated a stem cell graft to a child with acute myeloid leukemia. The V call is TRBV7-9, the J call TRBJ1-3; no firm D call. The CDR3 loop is CASSLEGTFSGNTIYF. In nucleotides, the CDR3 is TGTGCCAGCAGCTTAGAAGGCACCTTCTCTGGAAACACCATATATTTT.